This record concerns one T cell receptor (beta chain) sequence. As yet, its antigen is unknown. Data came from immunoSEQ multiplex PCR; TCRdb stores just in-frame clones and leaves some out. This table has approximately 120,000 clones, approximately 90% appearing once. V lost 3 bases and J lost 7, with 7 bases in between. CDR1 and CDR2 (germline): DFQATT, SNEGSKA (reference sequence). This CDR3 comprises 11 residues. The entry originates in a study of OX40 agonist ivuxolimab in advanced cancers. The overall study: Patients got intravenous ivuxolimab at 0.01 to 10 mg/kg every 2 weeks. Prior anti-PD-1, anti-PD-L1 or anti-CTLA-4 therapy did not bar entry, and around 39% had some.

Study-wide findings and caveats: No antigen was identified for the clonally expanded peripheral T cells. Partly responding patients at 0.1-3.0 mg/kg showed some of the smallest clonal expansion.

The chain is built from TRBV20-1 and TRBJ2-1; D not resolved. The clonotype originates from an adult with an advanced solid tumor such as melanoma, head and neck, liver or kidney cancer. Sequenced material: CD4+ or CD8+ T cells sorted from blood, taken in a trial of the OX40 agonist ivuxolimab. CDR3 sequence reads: CSASPRNEQFF. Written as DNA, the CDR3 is TGCAGTGCTAGTCCCCGTAATGAGCAGTTCTTC.